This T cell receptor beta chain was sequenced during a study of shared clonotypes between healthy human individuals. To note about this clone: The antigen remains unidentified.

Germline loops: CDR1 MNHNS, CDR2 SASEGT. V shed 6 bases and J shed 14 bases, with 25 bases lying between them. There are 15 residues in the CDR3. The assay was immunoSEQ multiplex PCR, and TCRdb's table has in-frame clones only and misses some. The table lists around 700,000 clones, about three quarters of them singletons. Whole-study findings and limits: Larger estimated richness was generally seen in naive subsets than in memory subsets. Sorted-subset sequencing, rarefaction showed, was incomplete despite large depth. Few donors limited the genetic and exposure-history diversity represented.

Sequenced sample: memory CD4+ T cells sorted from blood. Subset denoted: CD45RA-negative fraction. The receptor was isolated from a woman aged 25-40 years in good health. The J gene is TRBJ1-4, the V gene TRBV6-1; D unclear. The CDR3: CASRERGLGKIGLFF. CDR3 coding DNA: TGTGCCAGCAGAGAACGAGGATTAGGCAAAATTGGGCTGTTTTTT.